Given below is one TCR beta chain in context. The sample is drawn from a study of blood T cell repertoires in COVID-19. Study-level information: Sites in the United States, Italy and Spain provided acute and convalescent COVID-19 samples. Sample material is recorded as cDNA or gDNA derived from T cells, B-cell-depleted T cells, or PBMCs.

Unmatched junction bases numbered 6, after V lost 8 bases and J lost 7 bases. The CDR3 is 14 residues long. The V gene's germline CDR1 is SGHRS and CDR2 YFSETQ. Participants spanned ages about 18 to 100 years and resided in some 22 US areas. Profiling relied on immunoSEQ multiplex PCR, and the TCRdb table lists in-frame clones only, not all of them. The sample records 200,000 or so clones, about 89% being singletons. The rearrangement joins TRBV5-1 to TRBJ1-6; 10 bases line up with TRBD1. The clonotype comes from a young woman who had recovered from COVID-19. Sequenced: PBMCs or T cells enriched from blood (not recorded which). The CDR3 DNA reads TGCGCCAGTTCCGGGACAGGGGTCAATTCACCCCTCCACTTT. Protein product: CASSGTGVNSPLHF.